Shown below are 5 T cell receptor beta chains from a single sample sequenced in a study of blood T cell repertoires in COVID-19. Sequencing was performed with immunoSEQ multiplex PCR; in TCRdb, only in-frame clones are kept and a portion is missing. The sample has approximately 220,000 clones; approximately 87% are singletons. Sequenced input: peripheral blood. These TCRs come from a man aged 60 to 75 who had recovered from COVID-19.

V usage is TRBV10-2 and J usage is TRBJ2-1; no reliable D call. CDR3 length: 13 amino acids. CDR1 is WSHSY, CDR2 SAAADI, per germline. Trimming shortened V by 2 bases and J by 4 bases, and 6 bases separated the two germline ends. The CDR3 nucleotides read TGCGCCAGCAGTGAGCAGGCTTACAATGAGCAGTTCTTC. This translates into CASSEQAYNEQFF.

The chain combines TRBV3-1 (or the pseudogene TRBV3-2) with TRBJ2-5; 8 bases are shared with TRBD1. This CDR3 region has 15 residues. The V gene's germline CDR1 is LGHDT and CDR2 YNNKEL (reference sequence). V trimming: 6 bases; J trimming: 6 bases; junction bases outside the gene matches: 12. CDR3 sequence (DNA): TGTGCCAGCAGGCCCTCGGACAGGGACCGTAAGACCCAGTACTTC. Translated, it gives CASRPSDRDRKTQYF.

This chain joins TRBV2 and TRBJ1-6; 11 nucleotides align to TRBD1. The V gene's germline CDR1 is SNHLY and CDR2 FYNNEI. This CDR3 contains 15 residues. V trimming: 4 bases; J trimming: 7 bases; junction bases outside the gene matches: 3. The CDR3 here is CASSGGTGGNSPLHF. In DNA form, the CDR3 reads TGTGCCAGCAGTGGGGGGACAGGGGGAAATTCACCCCTCCACTTT. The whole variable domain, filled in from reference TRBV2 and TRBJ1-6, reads EPEVTQTPSHQVTQMGQEVILRCVPISNHLYFYWYRQILGQKVEFLVSFYNNEISEKSEIFDDQFSVERPDGSNFTLKIRSTKLEDSAMYFCASSGGTGGNSPLHFGNGTRLTVT.

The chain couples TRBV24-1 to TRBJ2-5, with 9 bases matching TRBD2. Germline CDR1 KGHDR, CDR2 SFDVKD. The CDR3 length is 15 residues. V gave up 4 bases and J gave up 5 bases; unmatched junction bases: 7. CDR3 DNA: TGTGCCACCAGTGAGGCTTTTGCGGGAGGGGAGACCCAGTACTTC. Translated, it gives CATSEAFAGGETQYF.

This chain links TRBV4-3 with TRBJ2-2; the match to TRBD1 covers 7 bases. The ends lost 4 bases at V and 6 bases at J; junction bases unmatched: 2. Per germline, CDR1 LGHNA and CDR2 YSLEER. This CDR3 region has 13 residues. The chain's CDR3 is CASSPRGSGELFF. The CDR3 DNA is TGCGCCAGCAGCCCCAGGGGGTCCGGGGAGCTGTTTTTT.